This T cell receptor (beta chain) appears in the sequencing data of a study of shared clonotypes between healthy human individuals (dated by TCRdb to 2020 to 2021). With regard to the full study: The cohort included three men and a couple of women between 18 and 49 years of age. To estimate repertoire size and how much clonotype sharing occurs between individuals, the study deeply sequenced the blood TCR repertoires of a handful of healthy adults. Libraries were prepared and TCR repertoires were sequenced by different laboratories using diverse techniques, in order to increase sequencing depth and limit assay-specific biases. Each donor's leukapheresis produced roughly between roughly 0.85 and 9 billion PBMCs.

Findings and caveats that apply to the study as a whole: Because the study included a small number of donors, the genetic and exposure-history diversity represented was limited. Pairwise subsampling indicated that sequencing depth was expected to affect the degree of clonotype sharing among donors. Only blood was sampled, and tissue TCR repertoires likely differ from those in blood.

With respect to this clone: Its antigen is currently not known. A much larger clone differs from this one at a single base, so this may be a read error.

Using the deep immunoSEQ assay, TCR CDR3 regions were amplified from genomic DNA by multiplex PCR. Genomic DNA extracted from each cell subset was distributed evenly over all wells of several immunoSEQ 96-well plates, and each plate served as one replicate. For unsorted PBMC, about 300 ng genomic DNA, equal to approximately 30,000 T cell genomes, was loaded into each replicate PCR. Ten immunoSEQ deep assay plates were used to sequence unsorted PBMC genomic DNA. The purified libraries were quantified using a Qubit 3.0 fluorometer, sized with a Bioanalyzer 2100, and then quantified again using the KAPA Library Quantification kit. Each immunoSEQ 96-well plate was sequenced on its own single-read 150-cycle Illumina NextSeq 550 flow cell. The study's own analysis went as follows. Because only junctional sequences without quality scores were contained in the immunoSEQ output, filtering matching that applied to full-length reads could not be performed. To assign V/J genes and CDR3, sequences were annotated using PyIR, a Python wrapper for IgBLAST v1.9, with IMGT germline references. Reads were filtered out if the reads had weak V/J assignments (E-value above 1e-6), no CDR3, stop codons, out-of-frame junctions, or ambiguous translated residues. V3J clonotypes were defined as sequences sharing an identical inferred V gene, J gene, and CDR3 amino acid sequence. The percentage overlap between two repertoires was calculated by dividing the number of shared unique clonotypes by the size of the smaller repertoire. Repertoire richness was assessed with RTK rarefaction, the Chao1 estimator, and Recon v2.1 estimates of unobserved clonotypes. TCRdb took over this immuneACCESS table, retaining in-frame rearrangements with V and J assigned. Such tables are incomplete; in checked studies, under half of the missing clones stem from an unresolved V gene, and the remainder is unexplained. That table is the source of V, J and clone size, and D and trimming were worked out from the DNA. The sample records about half a million clones, about 80% of which are singletons. The top ten constitute about 12% of the sample.

V was cut back by 3 bases and J by 5 bases, leaving a gap of 3 bases between them. CDR1 and CDR2, per the germline V gene (reference sequence), are SEHNR and FQNEAQ. The CDR3 starts with the cysteine, ends with the phenylalanine, and has 11 residues. Only the CDR3 region is kept as DNA, spanning 33 bases read in frame from base 1. The donors were healthy, HIV-negative adults with no recently reported acute infections or vaccinations. All donors were Caucasian adults living in Nashville, Tennessee, USA. For unsorted samples, tens of millions of PBMCs were counted, and genomic DNA was extracted using the QIAamp DNA Blood Mini kit. Blood was obtained by leukapheresis, after which PBMCs were separated by Ficoll-Histopaque density gradient centrifugation and cryopreserved in liquid nitrogen vapor phase.

The rearranged segments are TRBV7-9 and TRBJ2-3, with the identity of the D gene unclear. The sample consisted of PBMCs. The sequence was collected from a middle-aged woman in good health. Some clones in this sample may be carry-over from other donors' samples. In nucleotide form, the sequence is TGTGCCAGCAGCTTTGGAGATACGCAGTATTTT. It codes for CASSFGDTQYF. The entire variable domain, with the stretches around the CDR3 drawn from the reference TRBV7-9 and TRBJ2-3 proteins, is DTGVSQNPRHKITKRGQNVTFRCDPISEHNRLYWYRQTLGQGPEFLTYFQNEAQLEKSRLLSDRFSAERPKGSFSTLEIQRTEQGDSAMYLCASSFGDTQYFGPGTRLTVL.